This T cell receptor beta chain was retrieved from a study of monozygotic twins with inflammatory bowel disease. This CDR3 has 14 residues. Germline CDR1 MGHRA, CDR2 YSYEKL. TCRdb processed the 5' RACE reads again and assigns one entry to each CDR3 protein, with no DNA. The listing records around 450,000 distinct CDR3 sequences. The chain uses TRBV4-1 and TRBJ2-2. Sequencing was done on a sample of blood. This sequence originates from a human donor with ulcerative colitis or Crohn's disease, or a healthy co-twin of an affected twin (not recorded which). This chain's CDR3 is CASSQDEATGELFF.